Presented here are 24 T cell receptor beta chains from one specimen sequenced in a study of blood T cell repertoires in COVID-19. The repertoire was sequenced with immunoSEQ multiplex PCR; TCRdb's copy has only in-frame clones and lacks some. Here the sample spans around 120,000 clones, more than 70% being singletons. The sample taken for sequencing was peripheral blood. The receptors here all came from a man older than 75 with active or convalescent COVID-19.

The chain has TRBV28 and TRBJ1-6, with D perhaps TRBD1 (6 bases). Trimming took off 2 bases at V and 8 bases at J, with 13 bases between the two ends. Germline-derived CDR1 and CDR2 are MDHEN and SYDVKM. The CDR3 is made up of 15 amino acids. CDR3 coding DNA: TGTGCCAGCAGTTTAGGGGGCCTAGTTCATTCACCCCTCCACTTT. The encoded protein is CASSLGGLVHSPLHF.

The V and J genes are TRBV6-5 and TRBJ1-2, with 7 bases identical to TRBD1. Germline CDR1 MNHEY, CDR2 SVGAGI. There are 11 residues in the CDR3. After removal of 10 bases from V and 6 bases from J, the junction contained 5 bases not matched to a gene. The CDR3 sequence is CATRRGDGYTF. CDR3 DNA sequence: TGTGCCACCCGCAGGGGGGATGGCTACACCTTC.

This chain connects TRBV25-1 to TRBJ1-3, with D perhaps matching TRBD1 (6 bases). Germline lookup yields CDR1 MGHDK and CDR2 SYGVNS. The CDR3 totals 15 residues. V was pared by 5 bases and J by 3 bases, with 14 bases between. In DNA form, the CDR3 reads TGTGCCAGCAGTACCTCAGGGGCCCTTGGAAACACCATATATTTT. This sequence encodes CASSTSGALGNTIYF.

The J gene is TRBJ2-5, the V gene TRBV12-5; TRBD1 matches 9 bases. With V trimmed by 6 bases and J by 5 bases, 4 bases remained unmatched. The germline V gene encodes CDR1 LGHNT and CDR2 FRNRAP. There are 13 residues in the CDR3. As DNA, the CDR3 is TGTGCTAGTGGAACCGGGACAGGGGAGACCCAGTACTTC. This sequence encodes CASGTGTGETQYF. The full variable domain, its missing parts supplied by reference TRBV12-5 and TRBJ2-5, is DARVTQTPRHKVTEMGQEVTMRCQPILGHNTVFWYRQTMMQGLELLAYFRNRAPLDDSGMPKDRFSAEMPDATLATLKIQPSEPRDSAVYFCASGTGTGETQYFGPGTRLLVL.

The gene calls are TRBV7-9 and TRBJ2-7; 11 nucleotides agree with TRBD2. The CDR3 has 19 amino acids. Germline trimming cut 3 bases from V and 3 bases from J; bases unmatched to any gene: 16. Per germline, CDR1 SEHNR and CDR2 FQNEAQ (reference sequence). The CDR3 spells CASSFGLAGGPTSRYEQYF. Here the CDR3 DNA reads TGTGCCAGCAGCTTCGGCCTAGCGGGGGGACCAACATCACGCTACGAGCAGTACTTC.

This chain joins TRBV2 and TRBJ2-2, with D unresolved. Trimming removed 5 bases at V and 1 base at J, with 5 bases between. The CDR3 is 13 amino acids. Germline V CDR1 and CDR2: SNHLY, FYNNEI. In DNA, the CDR3 is TGTGCCAGCAGTATGAGGAACACCGGGGAGCTGTTTTTT. Translated: CASSMRNTGELFF.

This clone was seen only a few times. The rearrangement uses TRBV28 and TRBJ1-2; D remains ambiguous. Germline CDR1 reads MDHEN; CDR2 reads SYDVKM. The CDR3 has 14 residues. V lost 2 bases and J lost 6, with 13 bases in between. As DNA, the CDR3 is TGTGCCAGCAGTTTACAGGTATCCCCGGATGGCTACACCTTC. Its protein product is CASSLQVSPDGYTF.

CDR3 sequence (DNA): TGTGCCATCGGATGGGACAGGCCGATATCCGGGGAGCTGTTTTTT. Residues: CAIGWDRPISGELFF. The chain links TRBV10-3 to TRBJ2-2, with 8 positions matching TRBD1. The CDR3 sequence is 15 residues long. The germline CDR1 and CDR2 sequences are ENHRY and SYGVKD. With 8 bases clipped from V and 6 bases from J, the junction kept 11 bases outside the gene matches.

This chain uses TRBV18 with TRBJ1-4; no clear D. This CDR3 has 15 residues. Trimming removed 0 bases from V and 8 bases from J, with 13 bases in between. Per germline, CDR1 KGHSH and CDR2 LQKENI. The CDR3 loop is CASSPPVSRGEKLFF. The DNA for the CDR3 is TGTGCCAGCTCACCACCTGTCTCCAGAGGGGAAAAACTGTTTTTT.

This clone was detected only once. V usage is TRBV9 and J usage is TRBJ2-3; 7 nucleotides align to TRBD1. Germline V gene sequence: CDR1 SGDLS, CDR2 YYNGEE. V was clipped by 4 bases and J by 5 bases; unmatched bases: 10. The CDR3 covers 15 residues. CDR3 nucleotides: TGTGCCAGCAGCTTTCGGACAGGCCTAAGAGATACGCAGTATTTT. Translated, it gives CASSFRTGLRDTQYF.

The chain links TRBV18 to TRBJ1-4, with D possibly being TRBD1 (5 bases). Looked up from germline, CDR1 is KGHSH and CDR2 is LQKENI. Trimming took off 2 bases at V and 4 bases at J, with 11 bases between the two ends. The CDR3 contains 15 residues. DNA for the CDR3: TGTGCCAGCTCACCAGGGGCCACGGATAATGAAAAACTGTTTTTT. Protein: CASSPGATDNEKLFF.

The chain has TRBV10-2 and TRBJ2-5; TRBD2 aligns across 7 bases. Germline assignment: CDR1 WSHSY and CDR2 SAAADI. V lost 1 base to trimming and J lost 4 bases; unmatched junction nucleotides: 0. The CDR3 extends over 13 amino acids. Here the CDR3 DNA reads TGCGCCAGCAGTGAGTGGGGGGGAGAGACCCAGTACTTC. It translates to CASSEWGGETQYF.

The J gene is TRBJ1-3, the V gene TRBV18; 8 positions match TRBD1. Trimming at V came to 5 bases and at J to 0 bases, leaving 15 bases not matched to a gene. The CDR3 is 19 residues long. Germline V gene sequence: CDR1 KGHSH, CDR2 LQKENI. The CDR3 is CASSRGQVLSVSSGNTIYF. In DNA, the CDR3 is TGTGCCAGCTCAAGGGGACAGGTTTTATCTGTCAGCTCTGGAAACACCATATATTTT.

J is TRBJ1-2 and V is TRBV6-5, with 7 bases fitting TRBD1. The ends lost 6 bases at V and 8 bases at J; junction bases unmatched: 9. The CDR3 extends over 13 amino acids. Germline loops: CDR1 MNHEY, CDR2 SVGAGI. The CDR3 reads CASREGQRPGYTF. The DNA of the CDR3 is TGTGCCAGCAGGGAGGGACAGCGACCCGGCTACACCTTC.

This chain uses TRBV27 with TRBJ2-1; 7 bases map to TRBD1. Germline V gene lookup returns CDR1 MNHEY and CDR2 SMNVEV (reference sequence). The CDR3 runs to 13 residues. Unmatched junction bases numbered 0, after V lost 3 bases and J lost 4 bases. CDR3 region: CASSLGQYNEQFF. The CDR3 region has the DNA TGTGCCAGCAGTTTGGGACAGTACAATGAGCAGTTCTTC.

This clone was detected only a few times. This chain uses TRBV7-2 with TRBJ1-6, with a weak D call TRBD1 (6 bases). The germline CDR1 and CDR2 sequences are SGHTA and FQGNSA. With 4 bases removed from V and 14 bases from J, the gap between germline ends came to 18 bases. This CDR3 comprises 14 residues. The CDR3 DNA sequence: TGTGCCAGCAGCTCACCCGCCGCGGGGGCGACCCTCCACTTT. It specifies CASSSPAAGATLHF.

The V gene is TRBV5-4, the J gene TRBJ2-3, with TRBD2 identical over 11 bases. Germline values: CDR1 SGHNT, CDR2 YYREEE (reference sequence). Trimming at V came to 5 bases and at J to 6 bases, leaving 11 bases not matched to a gene. The CDR3 has 16 amino acids. In DNA, the CDR3 is TGTGCCAGCAGTCGCGGGACTAGCGGACTTCAGGATACGCAGTATTTT. This sequence encodes CASSRGTSGLQDTQYF.

CDR3 loop: CASSGTGVAEQYF. In nucleotides, the CDR3 is TGTGCCTCTTCAGGGACAGGGGTTGCCGAGCAGTACTTC. The genes are TRBV10-3 and TRBJ2-7, with 10 bases aligning to TRBD1. The CDR3 runs to 13 residues. With 11 bases clipped from V and 6 bases from J, the junction kept 10 bases outside the gene matches. Germline-derived CDR1 and CDR2 are ENHRY and SYGVKD.

The rearrangement links TRBV7-2 to TRBJ2-7; 8 bases agree with TRBD2. With 3 bases clipped from V and 7 bases from J, the junction kept 8 bases outside the gene matches. CDR1 is SGHTA and CDR2 is FQGNSA in the germline V gene. The CDR3 extends over 14 amino acids. The CDR3 sequence is CASSLGGGPGEQYF. The CDR3 DNA reads TGTGCCAGCAGCTTGGGCGGGGGGCCCGGGGAGCAGTACTTC.

This chain joins TRBV18 and TRBJ2-6; D is possibly TRBD1 (5 bases). From germline, CDR1 is KGHSH and CDR2 LQKENI. The CDR3 contains 17 residues. Trimming cost V 2 bases and J 3 bases, with 14 bases left between them. The CDR3 DNA reads as TGTGCCAGCTCACCAGCCAGGGCCCCCTTTGGGGCCAACGTCCTGACTTTC. Translated, it gives CASSPARAPFGANVLTF.

A few counts support this clone. V is TRBV7-2 and J is TRBJ1-4; a weak D match, TRBD1 (5 bases). CDR3 size: 16 residues. Germline V gene sequence: CDR1 SGHTA, CDR2 FQGNSA. V was shortened by 5 bases and J by 0 bases, with 13 bases between the two germline ends. CDR3 protein: CASSLLGGSTNEKLFF. The CDR3, as DNA: TGTGCCAGCAGCCTCTTGGGGGGGTCAACTAATGAAAAACTGTTTTTT.

This rearrangement joins TRBV6-5 to TRBJ2-7; maybe TRBD2 (6 bases). The CDR3 spans 13 residues. The germline V and J ends were trimmed by 6 bases and 3 bases, with 12 bases remaining between them. CDR1 and CDR2 (germline): MNHEY, SVGAGI. CDR3 in amino acids: CASRGTGIYEQYF. CDR3 coding DNA: TGTGCCAGCAGAGGGACTGGAATCTACGAGCAGTACTTC.

The chain joins TRBV4-3 to TRBJ2-3, with TRBD2 matching over 9 bases. CDR1 and CDR2 (germline): LGHNA, YSLEER. This CDR3 contains 15 residues. V was pared by 0 bases and J by 4 bases, with 2 bases of the junction left unmatched. The CDR3 coding sequence is TGCGCCAGCAGCCAAGATCGCGGGGGGGCAGATACGCAGTATTTT. Its protein product is CASSQDRGGADTQYF.

V gene TRBV15 combines with J gene TRBJ2-2, with 10 bases lining up with TRBD1. Germline V gene data show CDR1 as LNHNV and CDR2 as YYDKDF (reference sequence). This CDR3 spans 15 amino acids. The junction had 1 base not matched to a gene; V was cut back by 1 base and J by 5 bases. CDR3 DNA sequence: TGTGCCACCAGCAGAGGGGGACAGGGGACCGGGGAGCTGTTTTTT. This gives the protein CATSRGGQGTGELFF.